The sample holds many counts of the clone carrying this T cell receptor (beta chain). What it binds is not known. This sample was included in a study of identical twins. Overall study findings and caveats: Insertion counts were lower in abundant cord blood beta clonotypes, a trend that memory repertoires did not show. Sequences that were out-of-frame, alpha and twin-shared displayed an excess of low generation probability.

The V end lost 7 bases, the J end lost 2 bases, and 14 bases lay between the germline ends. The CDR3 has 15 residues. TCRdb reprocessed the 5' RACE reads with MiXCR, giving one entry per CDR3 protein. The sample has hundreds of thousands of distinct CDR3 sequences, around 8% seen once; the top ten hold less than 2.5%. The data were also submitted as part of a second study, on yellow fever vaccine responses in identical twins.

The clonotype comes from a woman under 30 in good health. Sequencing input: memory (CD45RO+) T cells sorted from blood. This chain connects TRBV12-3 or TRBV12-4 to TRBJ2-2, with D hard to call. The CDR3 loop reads CASTLRGRNTGELFF. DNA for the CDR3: TGTGCCAGCACCTTGAGAGGACGAAACACCGGGGAGCTGTTTTTT.